The sequence of this TCR beta chain was determined in a study of regulatory T cells in long-lasting Graves disease. For the study at large: Positive TSH receptor antibodies alongside over 5 years of antithyroid drugs were what marked Graves' disease as persistent.

This clonotype occurred many times. Its antigen is unknown. The time point was: persistent/refractory GD, antithyroid drugs over 5 years with positive TRAb. From RNA extracted from PBMCs, the TCR library was made. Arm-PCR of CDR3 regions with iRepertoire HTBI primers generated TCR beta libraries. TCRdb re-analysed the multiplex PCR reads in MiXCR, keeping a single row per CDR3 protein. The sample records around 400,000 distinct CDR3 sequences, roughly 20% being singletons. Study-wide results and limits: Graves' patients with persistent disease showed TCR diversity lower than patients newly diagnosed.

Germline V gene data show CDR1 as SGHAT and CDR2 as FQDESV (reference sequence). The CDR3 contains 15 residues. Trimming stripped 3 bases from V and 5 bases from J, with 17 bases between. The TCR sequence derives from a woman aged 40 to 50 with Graves disease. V is TRBV11-1 and J is TRBJ2-7, with a tentative D call TRBD1 (5 bases). The sample was peripheral blood mononuclear cells (PBMCs), taken when the disease was refractory, from a patient treated with antithyroid drugs. CDR3 sequence: CASSLAVAGRDEQYF. In DNA form, the CDR3 reads TGTGCCAGCAGCTTGGCGGTGGCAGGGCGCGACGAGCAGTACTTC.